Shown below are 2 T cell receptor beta chains from a single sample sequenced in a study of T cells expressing NK-cell markers. TCRdb reprocessed the 5' RACE reads, keeping one entry per CDR3 protein, no DNA. The specimen's table records about 460,000 distinct CDR3 sequences. The source material was blood T cells: a sorted CD56 or NKG2C T cell subset, CD4+ or CD8+ T cells, or bulk PBMC T cells (not recorded which). The receptors here all came from a woman between 50 and 59 years old in good health.

V usage is TRBV9 and J usage is TRBJ1-1. The CDR3 is 14 amino acids. In germline, CDR1 is SGDLS, CDR2 YYNGEE. The chain's CDR3 is CASSVAPEATEAFF.

The chain carries TRBV5-1 and TRBJ2-3; TCRdb reports TRBD2, a call that lacks DNA to check it against. CDR3 size: 16 residues. Germline CDR1 reads SGHRS; CDR2 reads YFSETQ. This CDR3 is CASSLAVTSAGDTQYF. Supplemented by reference TRBV5-1 and TRBJ2-3, the full variable domain reads KAGVTQTPRYLIKTRGQQVTLSCSPISGHRSVSWYQQTPGQGLQFLFEYFSETQRNKGNFPGRFSGRQFSNSRSEMNVSTLELGDSALYLCASSLAVTSAGDTQYFGPGTRLTVL.